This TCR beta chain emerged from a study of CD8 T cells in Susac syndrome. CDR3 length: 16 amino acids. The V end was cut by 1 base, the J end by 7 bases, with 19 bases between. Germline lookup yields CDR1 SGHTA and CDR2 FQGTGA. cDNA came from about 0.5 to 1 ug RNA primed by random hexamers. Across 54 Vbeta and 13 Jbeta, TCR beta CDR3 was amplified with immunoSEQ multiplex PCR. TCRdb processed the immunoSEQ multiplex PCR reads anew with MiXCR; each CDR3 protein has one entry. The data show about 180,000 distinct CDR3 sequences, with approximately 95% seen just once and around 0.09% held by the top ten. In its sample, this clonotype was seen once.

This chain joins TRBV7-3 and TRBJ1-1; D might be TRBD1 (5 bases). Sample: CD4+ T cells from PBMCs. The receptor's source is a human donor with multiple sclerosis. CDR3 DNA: TGTGCCAGCAGCTTAAGGGGGACGCCATTGACGGGTGAAGCTTTCTTT. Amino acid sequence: CASSLRGTPLTGEAFF.